This TCR beta chain stems from a study of blood T cells in healthy people across ages. Broader study findings: Investigators viewed diversity estimates from one million T cells as underestimates, the study reported.

Using a J-beta primer mix together with a sample-barcoded 5' primer, a second PCR was run for roughly 6 to 11 cycles. Template switching added a 12-random-nucleotide identifier to every cDNA molecule. TCRdb used MiXCR to reprocess the 5' RACE reads, holding one entry per CDR3 protein. The sample contains roughly 1.5 million distinct CDR3 sequences, roughly 43% of which appear only once. The CDR3 spans 14 residues. Germline V gene lookup returns CDR1 SEHNR and CDR2 FQNEAQ (reference sequence). V shed 5 bases and J shed 0 bases, with 7 bases lying between them. This clonotype was counted between two and nine times. As yet, its antigen is unknown.

Input material: blood. The chain recombines TRBV7-9 with TRBJ1-4, with D unresolved. The sequence derives from a woman younger than 35 in good health. The chain's CDR3 is CASSRAATNEKLFF. Here the CDR3 DNA reads TGTGCCAGCAGCCGGGCCGCAACTAATGAAAAACTGTTTTTT. Complete variable domain (other parts from reference TRBV7-9 and TRBJ1-4): DTGVSQNPRHKITKRGQNVTFRCDPISEHNRLYWYRQTLGQGPEFLTYFQNEAQLEKSRLLSDRFSAERPKGSFSTLEIQRTEQGDSAMYLCASSRAATNEKLFFGSGTQLSVL.